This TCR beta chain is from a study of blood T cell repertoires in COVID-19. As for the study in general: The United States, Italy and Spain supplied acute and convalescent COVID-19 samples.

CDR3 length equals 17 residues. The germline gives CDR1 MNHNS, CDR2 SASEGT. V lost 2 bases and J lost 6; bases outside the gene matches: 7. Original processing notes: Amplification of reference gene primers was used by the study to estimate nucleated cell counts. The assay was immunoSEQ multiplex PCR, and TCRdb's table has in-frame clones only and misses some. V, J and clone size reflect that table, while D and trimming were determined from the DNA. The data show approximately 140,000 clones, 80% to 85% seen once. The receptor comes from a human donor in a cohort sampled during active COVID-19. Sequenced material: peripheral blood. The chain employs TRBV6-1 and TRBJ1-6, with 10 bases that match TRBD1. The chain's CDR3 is CASSELGQGVFNSPLHF. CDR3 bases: TGTGCCAGCAGTGAATTAGGACAGGGGGTTTTTAATTCACCCCTCCACTTT.